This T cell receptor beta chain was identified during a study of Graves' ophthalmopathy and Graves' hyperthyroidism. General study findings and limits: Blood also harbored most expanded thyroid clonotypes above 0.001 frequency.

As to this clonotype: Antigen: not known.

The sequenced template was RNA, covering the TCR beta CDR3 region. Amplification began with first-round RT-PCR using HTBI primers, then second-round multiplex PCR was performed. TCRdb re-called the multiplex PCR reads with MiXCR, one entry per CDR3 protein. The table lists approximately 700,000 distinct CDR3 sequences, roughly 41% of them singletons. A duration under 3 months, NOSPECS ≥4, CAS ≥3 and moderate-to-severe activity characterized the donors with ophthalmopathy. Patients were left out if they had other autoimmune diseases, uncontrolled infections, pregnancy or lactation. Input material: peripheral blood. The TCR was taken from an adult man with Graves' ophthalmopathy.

CDR3 DNA sequence: TGCGCCAGCAGCCGGACTAGCAATGAGCAGTTCTTC. This encodes CASSRTSNEQFF. The chain combines TRBV10-2 with TRBJ2-7; TRBD2 agrees at 7 bases. The J call is uncertain, as TRBJ2-1 better fits the DNA end. There are 12 residues in the CDR3. Germline values: CDR1 WSHSY, CDR2 SAAADI.